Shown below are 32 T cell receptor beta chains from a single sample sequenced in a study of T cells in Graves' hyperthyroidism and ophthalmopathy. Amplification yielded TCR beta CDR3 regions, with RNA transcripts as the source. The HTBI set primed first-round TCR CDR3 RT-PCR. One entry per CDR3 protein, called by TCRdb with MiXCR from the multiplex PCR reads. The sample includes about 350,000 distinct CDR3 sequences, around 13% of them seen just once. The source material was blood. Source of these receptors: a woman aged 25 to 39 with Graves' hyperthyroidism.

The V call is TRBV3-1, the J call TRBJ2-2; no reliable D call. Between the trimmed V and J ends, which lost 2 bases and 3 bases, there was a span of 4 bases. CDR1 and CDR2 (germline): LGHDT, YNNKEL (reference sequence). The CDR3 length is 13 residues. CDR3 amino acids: CASSQKYTGELFF. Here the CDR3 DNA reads TGTGCCAGCAGCCAAAAATACACCGGGGAGCTGTTTTTT.

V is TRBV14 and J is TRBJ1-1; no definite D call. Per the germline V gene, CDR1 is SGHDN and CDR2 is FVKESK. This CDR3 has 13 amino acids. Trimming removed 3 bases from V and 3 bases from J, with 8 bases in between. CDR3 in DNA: TGTGCCAGCAGCCAGGCGGGTTACACTGAAGCTTTCTTT. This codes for CASSQAGYTEAFF.

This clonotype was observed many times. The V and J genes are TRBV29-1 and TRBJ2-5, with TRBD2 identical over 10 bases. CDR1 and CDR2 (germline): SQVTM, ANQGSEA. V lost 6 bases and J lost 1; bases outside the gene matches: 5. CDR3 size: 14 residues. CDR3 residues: CSVRTSGGQETQYF. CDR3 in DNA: TGCAGCGTACGGACTAGCGGAGGCCAAGAGACCCAGTACTTC.

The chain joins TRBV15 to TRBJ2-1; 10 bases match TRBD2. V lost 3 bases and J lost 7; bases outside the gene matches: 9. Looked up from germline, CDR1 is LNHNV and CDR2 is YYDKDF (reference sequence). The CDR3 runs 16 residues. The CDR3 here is CATSSGRLAGGNEQFF. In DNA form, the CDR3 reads TGTGCCACCAGCAGCGGAAGACTAGCGGGCGGGAATGAGCAGTTCTTC.

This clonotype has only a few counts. The CDR3 DNA reads as TGCAGTGCTAGAGATGGGACGGCAGTAGCTAACTATGGCTACACCTTC. Protein: CSARDGTAVANYGYTF. The chain uses TRBV20-1 and TRBJ1-2; TRBD1 is a possible D gene (5 bases). Per germline, CDR1 DFQATT and CDR2 SNEGSKA (reference sequence). V lost 0 bases to trimming and J lost 0 bases, with 14 bases between them. This CDR3 contains 16 residues.

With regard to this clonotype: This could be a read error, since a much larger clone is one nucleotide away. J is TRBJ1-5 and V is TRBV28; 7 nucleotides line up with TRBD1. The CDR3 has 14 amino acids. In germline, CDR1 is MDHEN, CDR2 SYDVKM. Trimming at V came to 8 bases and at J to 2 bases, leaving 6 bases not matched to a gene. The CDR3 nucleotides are TGTGCCAGCGGGACAGAAGTAGGCAATCAGCCCCAGCATTTT. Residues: CASGTEVGNQPQHF. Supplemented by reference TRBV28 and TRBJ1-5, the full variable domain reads DVKVTQSSRYLVKRTGEKVFLECVQDMDHENMFWYRQDPGLGLRLIYFSYDVKMKEKGDIPEGYSVSREKKERFSLILESASTNQTSMYLCASGTEVGNQPQHFGDGTRLSIL.

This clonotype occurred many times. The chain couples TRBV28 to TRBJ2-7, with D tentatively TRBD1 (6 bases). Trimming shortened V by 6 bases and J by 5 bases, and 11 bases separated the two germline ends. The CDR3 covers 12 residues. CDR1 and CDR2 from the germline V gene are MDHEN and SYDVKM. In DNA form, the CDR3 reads TGTGCCAGCAGCCTAGGGACAAACGAGCAGTACTTC. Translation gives CASSLGTNEQYF. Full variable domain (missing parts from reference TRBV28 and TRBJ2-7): DVKVTQSSRYLVKRTGEKVFLECVQDMDHENMFWYRQDPGLGLRLIYFSYDVKMKEKGDIPEGYSVSREKKERFSLILESASTNQTSMYLCASSLGTNEQYFGPGTRLTVT.

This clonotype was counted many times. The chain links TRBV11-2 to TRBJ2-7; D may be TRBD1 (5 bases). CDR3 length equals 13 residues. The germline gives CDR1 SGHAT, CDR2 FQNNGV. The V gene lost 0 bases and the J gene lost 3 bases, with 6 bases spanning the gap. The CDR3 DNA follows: TGTGCCAGCAGCTTAGAACAGGTCTACGAGCAGTACTTC. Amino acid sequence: CASSLEQVYEQYF.

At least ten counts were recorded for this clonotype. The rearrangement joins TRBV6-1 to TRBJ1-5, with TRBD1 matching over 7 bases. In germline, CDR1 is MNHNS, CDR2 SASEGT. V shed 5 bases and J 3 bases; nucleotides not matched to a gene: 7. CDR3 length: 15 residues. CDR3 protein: CASSTPGQNNQPQHF. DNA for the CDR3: TGTGCCAGCAGTACCCCGGGACAGAACAATCAGCCCCAGCATTTT.

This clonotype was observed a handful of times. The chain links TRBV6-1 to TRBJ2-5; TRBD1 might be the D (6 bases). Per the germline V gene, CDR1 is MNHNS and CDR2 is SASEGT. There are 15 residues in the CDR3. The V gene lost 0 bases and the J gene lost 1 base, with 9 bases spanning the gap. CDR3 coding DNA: TGTGCCAGCAGTGAAGCGCAGGGGACCCAAGAGACCCAGTACTTC. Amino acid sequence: CASSEAQGTQETQYF.

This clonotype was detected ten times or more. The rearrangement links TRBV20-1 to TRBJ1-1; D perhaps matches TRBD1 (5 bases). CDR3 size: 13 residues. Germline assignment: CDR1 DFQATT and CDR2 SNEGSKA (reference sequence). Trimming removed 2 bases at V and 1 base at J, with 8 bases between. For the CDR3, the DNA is TGCAGTGCTAGACATGGGGGGAACACTGAAGCTTTCTTT. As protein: CSARHGGNTEAFF.

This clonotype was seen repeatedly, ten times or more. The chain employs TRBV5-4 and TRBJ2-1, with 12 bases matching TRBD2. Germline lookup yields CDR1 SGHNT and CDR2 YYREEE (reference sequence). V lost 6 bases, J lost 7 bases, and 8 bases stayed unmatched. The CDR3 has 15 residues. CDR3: CASTLTSGSQNEQFF. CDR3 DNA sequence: TGTGCCAGCACCCTGACTAGCGGGAGTCAAAATGAGCAGTTCTTC.

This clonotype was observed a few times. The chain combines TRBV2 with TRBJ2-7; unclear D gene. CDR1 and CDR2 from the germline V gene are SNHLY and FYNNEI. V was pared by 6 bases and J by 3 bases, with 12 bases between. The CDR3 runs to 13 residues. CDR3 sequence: CASRSDKHYEQYF. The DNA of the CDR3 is TGTGCCAGCAGATCAGACAAGCACTACGAGCAGTACTTC.

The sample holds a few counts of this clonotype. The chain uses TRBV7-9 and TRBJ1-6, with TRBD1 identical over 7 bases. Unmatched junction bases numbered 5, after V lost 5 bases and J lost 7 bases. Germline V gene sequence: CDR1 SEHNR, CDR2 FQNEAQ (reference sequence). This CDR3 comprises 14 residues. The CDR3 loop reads CASSPPGQNSPLHF. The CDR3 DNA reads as TGTGCCAGCAGCCCACCGGGACAGAATTCACCCCTCCACTTT.

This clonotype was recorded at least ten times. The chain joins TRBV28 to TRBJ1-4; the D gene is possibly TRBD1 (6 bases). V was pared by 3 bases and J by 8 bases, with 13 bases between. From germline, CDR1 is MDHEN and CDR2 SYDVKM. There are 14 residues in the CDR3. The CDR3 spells CASSFVQGREKLFF. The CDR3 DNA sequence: TGTGCCAGCAGTTTCGTACAGGGAAGGGAAAAACTGTTTTTT. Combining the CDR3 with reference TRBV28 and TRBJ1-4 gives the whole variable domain DVKVTQSSRYLVKRTGEKVFLECVQDMDHENMFWYRQDPGLGLRLIYFSYDVKMKEKGDIPEGYSVSREKKERFSLILESASTNQTSMYLCASSFVQGREKLFFGSGTQLSVL.

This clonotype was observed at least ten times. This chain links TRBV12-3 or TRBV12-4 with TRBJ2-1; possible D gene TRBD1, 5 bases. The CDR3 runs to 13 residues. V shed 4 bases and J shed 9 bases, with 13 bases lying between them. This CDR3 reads CASSSREVGEQFF. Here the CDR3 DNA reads TGTGCCAGCAGTTCCAGGGAAGTGGGTGAGCAGTTCTTC.

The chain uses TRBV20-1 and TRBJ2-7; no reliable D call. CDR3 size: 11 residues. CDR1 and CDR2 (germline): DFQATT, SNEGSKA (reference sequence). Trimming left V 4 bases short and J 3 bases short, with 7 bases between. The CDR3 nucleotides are TGCAGTGCTATGGACCTCTACGAGCAGTACTTC. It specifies CSAMDLYEQYF.

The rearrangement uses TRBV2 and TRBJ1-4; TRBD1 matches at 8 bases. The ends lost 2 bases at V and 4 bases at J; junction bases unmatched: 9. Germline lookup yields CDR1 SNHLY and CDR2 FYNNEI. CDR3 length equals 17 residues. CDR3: CASSESHIRGHNEKLFF. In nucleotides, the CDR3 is TGTGCCAGCAGTGAATCTCACATCAGGGGGCATAATGAAAAACTGTTTTTT.

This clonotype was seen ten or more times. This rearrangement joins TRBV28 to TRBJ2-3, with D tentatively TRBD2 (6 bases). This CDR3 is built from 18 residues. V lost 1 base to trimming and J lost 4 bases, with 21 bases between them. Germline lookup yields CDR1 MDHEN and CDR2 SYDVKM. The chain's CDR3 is CASSLFPPSGLSPDTQYF. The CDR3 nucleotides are TGTGCCAGCAGTTTATTCCCACCGAGCGGGTTATCCCCAGATACGCAGTATTTT.

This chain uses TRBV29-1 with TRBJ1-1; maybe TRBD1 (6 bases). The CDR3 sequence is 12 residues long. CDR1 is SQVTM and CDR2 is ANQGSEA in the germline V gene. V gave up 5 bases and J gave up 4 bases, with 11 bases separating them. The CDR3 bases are TGCAGCGTTCTTACAGGGACCACTGAAGCTTTCTTT. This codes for CSVLTGTTEAFF.

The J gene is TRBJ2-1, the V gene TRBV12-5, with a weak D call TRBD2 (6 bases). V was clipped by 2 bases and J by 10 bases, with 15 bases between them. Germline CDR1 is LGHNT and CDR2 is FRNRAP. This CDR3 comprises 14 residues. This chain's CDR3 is CASGLSTSLGEQFF. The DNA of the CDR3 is TGTGCTAGTGGTTTGAGTACTAGCTTAGGAGAGCAGTTCTTC. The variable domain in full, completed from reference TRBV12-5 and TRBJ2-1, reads DARVTQTPRHKVTEMGQEVTMRCQPILGHNTVFWYRQTMMQGLELLAYFRNRAPLDDSGMPKDRFSAEMPDATLATLKIQPSEPRDSAVYFCASGLSTSLGEQFFGPGTRLTVL.

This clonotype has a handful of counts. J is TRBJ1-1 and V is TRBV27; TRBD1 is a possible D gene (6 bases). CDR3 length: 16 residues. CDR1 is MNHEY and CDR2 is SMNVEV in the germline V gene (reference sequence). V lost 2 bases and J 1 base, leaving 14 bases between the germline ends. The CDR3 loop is CASSLRQALANTEAFF. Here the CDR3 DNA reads TGTGCCAGCAGTTTAAGACAGGCCCTGGCGAACACTGAAGCTTTCTTT.

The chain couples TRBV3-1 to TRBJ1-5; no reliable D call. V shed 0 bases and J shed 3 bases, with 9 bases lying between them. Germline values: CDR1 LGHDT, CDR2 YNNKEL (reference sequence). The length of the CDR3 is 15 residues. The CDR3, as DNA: TGTGCCAGCAGCCAAGACGCGCGGTCCAATCAGCCCCAGCATTTT. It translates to CASSQDARSNQPQHF. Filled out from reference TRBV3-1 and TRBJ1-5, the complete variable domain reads DTAVSQTPKYLVTQMGNDKSIKCEQNLGHDTMYWYKQDSKKFLKIMFSYNNKELIINETVPNRFSPKSPDKAHLNLHINSLELGDSAVYFCASSQDARSNQPQHFGDGTRLSIL.

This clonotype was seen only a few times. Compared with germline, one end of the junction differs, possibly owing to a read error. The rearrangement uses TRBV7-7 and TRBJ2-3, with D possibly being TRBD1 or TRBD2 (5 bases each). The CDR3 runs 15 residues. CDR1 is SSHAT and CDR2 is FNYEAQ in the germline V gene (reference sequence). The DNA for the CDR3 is TGTGCTAGCAGCTTAGGAGAGGGGAGAACAGATACGCAGTATTTT. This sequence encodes CASSLGEGRTDTQYF.

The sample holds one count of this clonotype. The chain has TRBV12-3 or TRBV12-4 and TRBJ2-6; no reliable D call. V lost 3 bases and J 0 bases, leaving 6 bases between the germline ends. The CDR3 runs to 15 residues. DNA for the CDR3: TGTGCCAGCAGTTTCTCTAACTCTGGGGCCAACGTCCTGACTTTC. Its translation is CASSFSNSGANVLTF.

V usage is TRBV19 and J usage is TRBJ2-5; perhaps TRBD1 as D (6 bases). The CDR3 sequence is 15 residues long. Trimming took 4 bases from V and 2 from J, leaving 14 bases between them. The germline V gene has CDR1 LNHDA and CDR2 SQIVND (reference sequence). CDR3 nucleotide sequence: TGTGCCAGTAGTAACCTACGGGACATTCAAGAGACCCAGTACTTC. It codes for CASSNLRDIQETQYF.

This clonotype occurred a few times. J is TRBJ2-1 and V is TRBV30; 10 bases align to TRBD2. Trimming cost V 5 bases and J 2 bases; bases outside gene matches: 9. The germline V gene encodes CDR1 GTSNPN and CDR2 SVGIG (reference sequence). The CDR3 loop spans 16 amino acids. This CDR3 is CAWDVAGGSPYNEQFF. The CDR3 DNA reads TGTGCCTGGGACGTAGCGGGAGGCAGTCCCTACAATGAGCAGTTCTTC.

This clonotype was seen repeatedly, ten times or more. In DNA, the CDR3 is TGTGCCAGCAGACCGGTGGGAACTAATGAAAAACTGTTTTTT. Amino acid sequence: CASRPVGTNEKLFF. The V call is TRBV28, the J call TRBJ1-4; D uncertain. The germline V gene has CDR1 MDHEN and CDR2 SYDVKM. V lost 6 bases and J lost 1, with 9 bases in between. The CDR3 spans 14 residues.

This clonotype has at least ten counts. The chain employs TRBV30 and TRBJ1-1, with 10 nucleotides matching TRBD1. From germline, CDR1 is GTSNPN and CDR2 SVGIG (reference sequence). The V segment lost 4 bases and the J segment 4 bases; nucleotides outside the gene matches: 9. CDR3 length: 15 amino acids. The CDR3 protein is CAWTPKGQGITEAFF. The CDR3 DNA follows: TGTGCCTGGACCCCGAAGGGACAGGGGATCACTGAAGCTTTCTTT.

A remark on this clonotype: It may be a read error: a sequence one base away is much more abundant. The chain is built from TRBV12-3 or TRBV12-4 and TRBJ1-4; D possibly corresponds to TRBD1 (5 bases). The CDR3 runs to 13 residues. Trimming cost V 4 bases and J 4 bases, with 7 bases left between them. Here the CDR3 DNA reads TGTGCCAGCAGTTGGGGGTTTAATGAAAAACTGTTTTTT. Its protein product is CASSWGFNEKLFF.

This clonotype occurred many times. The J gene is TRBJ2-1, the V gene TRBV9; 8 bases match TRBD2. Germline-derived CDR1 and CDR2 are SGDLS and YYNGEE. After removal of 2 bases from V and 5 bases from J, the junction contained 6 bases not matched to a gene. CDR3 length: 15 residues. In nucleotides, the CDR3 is TGTGCCAGCAGCGTGTACAGCGGGAGCCACAATGAGCAGTTCTTC. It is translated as CASSVYSGSHNEQFF.

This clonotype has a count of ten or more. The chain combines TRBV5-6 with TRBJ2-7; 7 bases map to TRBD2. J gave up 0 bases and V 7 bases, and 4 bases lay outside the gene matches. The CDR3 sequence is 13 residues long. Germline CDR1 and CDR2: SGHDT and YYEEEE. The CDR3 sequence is CASERTSSYEQYF. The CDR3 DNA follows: TGTGCCAGCGAAAGGACTAGCTCCTACGAGCAGTACTTC.